The clone carrying this TCR beta chain was observed a few times. Its specificity is not known. This sample is part of a study of T-cell reconstitution after alpha-beta-depleted transplantation in children. Study conclusions and caveats: Some patients' high day-60 TCRbeta diversity was attributed to recipient cells surviving conditioning. One year post-transplant, T-cell counts and diversity were largely derived from T cells produced anew. After transplant, at about two months, alpha-beta T cells were reportedly derived from several hundred expanded graft clones.

Germline CDR1 reads MNHNS; CDR2 reads SASEGT. The CDR3 is 15 amino acids. V was shortened by 5 bases and J by 7 bases, with 20 bases between the two germline ends. A TCRbeta library incorporating unique molecular identifiers was prepared. TCRdb reprocessed the PCR reads with MiXCR, giving one entry per CDR3 protein. The sample consists of about 420,000 distinct CDR3 sequences, roughly 16% of them appearing once. The sample here was PBMCs, mostly from graft donor cells, taken 360 days after TCRalphabeta/CD19-depleted stem cell transplant. The receptor was derived from a boy younger than two who had a stem cell transplant for Wiskott-Aldrich syndrome, so the T cells may come from the graft donor. V and J are TRBV6-1 and TRBJ2-5; possible D gene TRBD2, 5 bases. CDR3 nucleotides: TGTGCCAGCAGTATCCGGACCTCCGAGGGATTGACCCAGTACTTC. This translates into CASSIRTSEGLTQYF.